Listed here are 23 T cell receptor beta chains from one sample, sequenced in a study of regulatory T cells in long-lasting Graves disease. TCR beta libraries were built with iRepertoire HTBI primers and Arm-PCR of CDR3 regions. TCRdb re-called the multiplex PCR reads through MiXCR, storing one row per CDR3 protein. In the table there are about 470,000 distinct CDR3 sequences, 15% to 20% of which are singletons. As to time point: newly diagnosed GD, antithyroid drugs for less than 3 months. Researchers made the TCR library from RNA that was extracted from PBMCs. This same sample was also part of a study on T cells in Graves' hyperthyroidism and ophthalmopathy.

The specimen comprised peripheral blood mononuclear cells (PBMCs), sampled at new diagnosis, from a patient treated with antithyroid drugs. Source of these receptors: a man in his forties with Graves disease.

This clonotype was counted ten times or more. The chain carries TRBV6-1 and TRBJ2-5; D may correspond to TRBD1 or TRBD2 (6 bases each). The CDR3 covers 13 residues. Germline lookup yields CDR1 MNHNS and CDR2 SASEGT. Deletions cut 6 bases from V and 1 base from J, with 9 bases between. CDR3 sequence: CASSRGLQETQYF. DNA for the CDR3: TGTGCCAGCAGCAGGGGACTCCAAGAGACCCAGTACTTC.

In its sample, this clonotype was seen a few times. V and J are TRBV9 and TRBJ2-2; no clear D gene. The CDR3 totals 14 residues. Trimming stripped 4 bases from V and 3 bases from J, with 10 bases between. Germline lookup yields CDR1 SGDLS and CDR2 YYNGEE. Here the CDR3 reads CASSTNSHTGELFF. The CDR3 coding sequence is TGTGCCAGCAGCACAAACAGCCACACCGGGGAGCTGTTTTTT.

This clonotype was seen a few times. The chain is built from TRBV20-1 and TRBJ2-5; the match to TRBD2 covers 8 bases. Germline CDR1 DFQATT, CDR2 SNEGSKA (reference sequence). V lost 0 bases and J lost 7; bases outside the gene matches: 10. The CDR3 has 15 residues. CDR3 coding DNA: TGCAGTGCTAGAGAACGGCAGCGGGAGACTGGGACCCAGTACTTC. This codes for CSARERQRETGTQYF.

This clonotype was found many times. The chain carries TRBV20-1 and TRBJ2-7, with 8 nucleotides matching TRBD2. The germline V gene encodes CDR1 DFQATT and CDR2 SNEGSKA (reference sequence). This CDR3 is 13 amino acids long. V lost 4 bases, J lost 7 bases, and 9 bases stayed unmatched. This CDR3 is CSATGTRVFEQYF. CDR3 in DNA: TGCAGTGCTACCGGGACTAGAGTGTTTGAGCAGTACTTC.

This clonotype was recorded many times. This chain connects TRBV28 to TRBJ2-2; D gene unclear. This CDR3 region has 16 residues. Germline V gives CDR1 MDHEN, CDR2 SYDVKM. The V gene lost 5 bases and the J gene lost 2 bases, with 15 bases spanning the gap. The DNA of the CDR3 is TGTGCCAGCAGTCCCGCCGGCAAGACAAACACCGGGGAGCTGTTTTTT. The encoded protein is CASSPAGKTNTGELFF.

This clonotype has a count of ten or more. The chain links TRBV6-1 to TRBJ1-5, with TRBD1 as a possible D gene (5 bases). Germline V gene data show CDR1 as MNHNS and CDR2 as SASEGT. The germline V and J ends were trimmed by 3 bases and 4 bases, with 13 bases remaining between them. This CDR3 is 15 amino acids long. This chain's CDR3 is CASSESKGRNQPQHF. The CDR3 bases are TGTGCCAGCAGTGAGTCTAAGGGGAGGAATCAGCCCCAGCATTTT.

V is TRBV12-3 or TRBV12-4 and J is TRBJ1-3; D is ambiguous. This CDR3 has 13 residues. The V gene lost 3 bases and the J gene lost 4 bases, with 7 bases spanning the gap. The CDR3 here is CASSFARGNTIYF. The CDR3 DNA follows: TGTGCCAGCAGTTTCGCGAGGGGAAACACCATATATTTT.

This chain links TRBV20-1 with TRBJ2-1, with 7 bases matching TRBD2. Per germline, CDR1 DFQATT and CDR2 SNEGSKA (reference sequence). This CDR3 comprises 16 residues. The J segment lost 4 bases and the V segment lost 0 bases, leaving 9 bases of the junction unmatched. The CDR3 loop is CSARDRGVVSYNEQFF. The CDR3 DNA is TGCAGTGCTAGAGATCGGGGGGTGGTGTCGTACAATGAGCAGTTCTTC.

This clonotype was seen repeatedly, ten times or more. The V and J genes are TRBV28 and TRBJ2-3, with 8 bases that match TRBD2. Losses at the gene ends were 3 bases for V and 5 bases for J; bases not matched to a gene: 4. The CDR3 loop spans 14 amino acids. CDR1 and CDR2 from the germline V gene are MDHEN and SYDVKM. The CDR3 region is CASSLAGGRDTQYF. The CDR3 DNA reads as TGTGCCAGCAGTTTGGCGGGAGGTCGAGATACGCAGTATTTT.

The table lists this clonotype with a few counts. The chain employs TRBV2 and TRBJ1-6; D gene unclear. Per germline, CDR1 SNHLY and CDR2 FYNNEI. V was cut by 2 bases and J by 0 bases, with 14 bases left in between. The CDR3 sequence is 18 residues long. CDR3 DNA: TGTGCCAGCAGTGAATTAGTGAGGAAGAGCTCCTATAATTCACCCCTCCACTTT. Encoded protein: CASSELVRKSSYNSPLHF.

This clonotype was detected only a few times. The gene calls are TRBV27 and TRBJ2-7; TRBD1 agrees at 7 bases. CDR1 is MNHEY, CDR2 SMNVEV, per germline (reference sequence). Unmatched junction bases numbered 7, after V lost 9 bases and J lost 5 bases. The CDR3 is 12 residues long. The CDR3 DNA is TGTGCCAGTAAACAGGGGCCCGACGAGCAGTACTTC. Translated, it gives CASKQGPDEQYF.

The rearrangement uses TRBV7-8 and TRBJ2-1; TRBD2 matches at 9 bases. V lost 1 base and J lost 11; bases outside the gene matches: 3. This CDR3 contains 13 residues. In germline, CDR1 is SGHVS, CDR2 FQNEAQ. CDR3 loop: CASSLGSGSKQFF. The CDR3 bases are TGTGCCAGCAGCTTAGGTAGCGGGAGTAAGCAGTTCTTC.

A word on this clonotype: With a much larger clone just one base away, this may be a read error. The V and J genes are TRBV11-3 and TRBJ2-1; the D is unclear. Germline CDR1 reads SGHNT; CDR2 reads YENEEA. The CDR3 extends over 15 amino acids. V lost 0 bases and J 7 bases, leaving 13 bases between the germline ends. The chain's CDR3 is CASSLDRKRWNEQFF. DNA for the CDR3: TGTGCCAGCAGCTTAGACAGGAAGAGGTGGAATGAGCAGTTCTTC.

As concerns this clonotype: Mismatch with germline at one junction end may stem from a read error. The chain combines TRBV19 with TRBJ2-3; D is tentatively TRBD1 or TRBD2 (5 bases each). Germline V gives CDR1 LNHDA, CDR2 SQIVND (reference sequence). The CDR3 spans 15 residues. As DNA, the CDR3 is TGTGCCAGTAGTATATTGGGACCGTCAGGAGATACGCAGTACTTT. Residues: CASSILGPSGDTQYF. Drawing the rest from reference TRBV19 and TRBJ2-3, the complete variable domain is DGGITQSPKYLFRKEGQNVTLSCEQNLNHDAMYWYRQDPGQGLRLIYYSQIVNDFQKGDIAEGYSVSREKKESFPLTVTSAQKNPTAFYLCASSILGPSGDTQYFGPGTRLTVL.

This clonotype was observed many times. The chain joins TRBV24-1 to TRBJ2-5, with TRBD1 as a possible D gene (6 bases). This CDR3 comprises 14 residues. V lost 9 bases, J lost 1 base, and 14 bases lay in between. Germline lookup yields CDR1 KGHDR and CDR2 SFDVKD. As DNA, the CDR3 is TGTGCCACCCCCCGGGACACCTTCCAAGAGACCCAGTACTTC. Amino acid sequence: CATPRDTFQETQYF.

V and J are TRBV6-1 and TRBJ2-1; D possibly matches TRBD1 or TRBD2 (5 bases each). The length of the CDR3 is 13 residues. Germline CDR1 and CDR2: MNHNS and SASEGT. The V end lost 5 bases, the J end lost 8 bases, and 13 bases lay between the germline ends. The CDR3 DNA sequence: TGTGCCAGCAGTCCAGGGCTGGGGGATGAGCAGTTCTTC. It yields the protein CASSPGLGDEQFF.

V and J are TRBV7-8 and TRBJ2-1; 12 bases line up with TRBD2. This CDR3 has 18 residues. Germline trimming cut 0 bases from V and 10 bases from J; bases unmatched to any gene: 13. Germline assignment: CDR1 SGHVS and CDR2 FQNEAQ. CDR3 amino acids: CASSLAQSSGRVTYEQFF. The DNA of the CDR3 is TGTGCCAGCAGCTTAGCGCAGTCTAGCGGGAGGGTTACCTACGAGCAGTTCTTC.

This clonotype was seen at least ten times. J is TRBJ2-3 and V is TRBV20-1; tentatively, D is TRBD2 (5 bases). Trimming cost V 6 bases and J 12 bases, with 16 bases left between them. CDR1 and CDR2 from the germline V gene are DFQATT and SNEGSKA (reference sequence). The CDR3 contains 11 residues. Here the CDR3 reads CSARPSWSQYF. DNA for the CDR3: TGCAGTGCCCGACCTAGCTGGTCTCAGTATTTT.

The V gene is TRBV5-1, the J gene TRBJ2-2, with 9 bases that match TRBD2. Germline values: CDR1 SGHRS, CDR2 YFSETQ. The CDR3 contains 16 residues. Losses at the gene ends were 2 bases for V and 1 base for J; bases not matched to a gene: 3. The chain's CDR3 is CASSFQAGGNTGELFF. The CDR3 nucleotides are TGCGCCAGCAGCTTTCAAGCGGGAGGGAACACCGGGGAGCTGTTTTTT.

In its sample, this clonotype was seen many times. The CDR3 region is CASSPGGSYEQYF. The CDR3 region has the DNA TGTGCCAGCAGCCCAGGGGGCTCCTACGAGCAGTACTTC. The rearrangement links TRBV7-9 to TRBJ2-7, with 7 bases lining up with TRBD1. Germline assignment: CDR1 SEHNR and CDR2 FQNEAQ (reference sequence). The ends lost 5 bases at V and 0 bases at J; junction bases unmatched: 1. The CDR3 spans 13 residues.

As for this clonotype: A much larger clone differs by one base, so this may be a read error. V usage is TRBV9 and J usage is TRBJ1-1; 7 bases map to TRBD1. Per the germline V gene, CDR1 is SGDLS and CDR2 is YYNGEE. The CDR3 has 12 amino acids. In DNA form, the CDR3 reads TGTGCCAGCGGCGACAGGGACACTGAAGCTCTCTTT. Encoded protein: CASGDRDTEALF. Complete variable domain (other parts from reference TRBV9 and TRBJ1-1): DSGVTQTPKHLITATGQRVTLRCSPRSGDLSVYWYQQSLDQGLQFLIQYYNGEERAKGNILERFSAQQFPDLHSELNLSSLELGDSALYFCASGDRDTEALFGQGTRLTVV.

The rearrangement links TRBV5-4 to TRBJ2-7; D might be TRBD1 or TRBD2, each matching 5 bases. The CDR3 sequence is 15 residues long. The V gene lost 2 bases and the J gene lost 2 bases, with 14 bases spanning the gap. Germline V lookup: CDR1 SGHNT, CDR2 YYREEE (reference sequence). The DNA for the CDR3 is TGTGCCAGCAGCTTACGGGACGGCACTACCTACGAGCAGTACTTC. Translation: CASSLRDGTTYEQYF.

The DNA of the CDR3 is TGTGCCAGTAGTCTGAACAGGGGTAGCGGGAGTGTGAATGAGCAGTACTTC. Amino acid sequence: CASSLNRGSGSVNEQYF. J is TRBJ2-5 and V is TRBV19; 9 bases are shared with TRBD2. From germline, CDR1 is LNHDA and CDR2 SQIVND (reference sequence). The CDR3 spans 17 residues. V lost 5 bases, J lost 11 bases, and 21 bases stayed unmatched.